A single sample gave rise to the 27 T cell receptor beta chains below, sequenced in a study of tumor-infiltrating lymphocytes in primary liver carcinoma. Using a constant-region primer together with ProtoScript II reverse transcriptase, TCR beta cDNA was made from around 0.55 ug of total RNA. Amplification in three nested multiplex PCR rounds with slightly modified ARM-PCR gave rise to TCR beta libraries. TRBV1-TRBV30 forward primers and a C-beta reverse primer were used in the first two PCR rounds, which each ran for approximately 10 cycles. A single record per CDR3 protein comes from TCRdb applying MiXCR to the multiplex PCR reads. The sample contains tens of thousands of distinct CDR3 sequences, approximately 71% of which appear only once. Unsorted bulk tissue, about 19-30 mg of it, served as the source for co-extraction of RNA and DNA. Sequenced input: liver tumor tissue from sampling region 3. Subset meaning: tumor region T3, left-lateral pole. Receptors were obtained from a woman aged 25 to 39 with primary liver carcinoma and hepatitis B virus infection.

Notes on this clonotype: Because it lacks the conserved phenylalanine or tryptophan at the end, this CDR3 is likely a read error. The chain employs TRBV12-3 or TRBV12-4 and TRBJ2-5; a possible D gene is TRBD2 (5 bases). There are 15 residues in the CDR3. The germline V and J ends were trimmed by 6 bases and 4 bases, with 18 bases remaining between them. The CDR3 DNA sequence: TGTGCCAGCAGCACCTACCCCGGAAGCGGAGAGACCCAGTACTCC. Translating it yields CASSTYPGSGETQYS.

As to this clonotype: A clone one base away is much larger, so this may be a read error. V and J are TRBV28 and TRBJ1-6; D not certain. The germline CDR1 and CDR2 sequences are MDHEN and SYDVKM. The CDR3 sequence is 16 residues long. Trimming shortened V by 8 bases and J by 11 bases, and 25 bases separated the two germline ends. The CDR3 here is CASGQGSPVGSPPLHF. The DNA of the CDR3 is TGTGCCAGCGGCCAAGGGTCTCCGGTTGGGAGTCCACCCCTCCACTTT.

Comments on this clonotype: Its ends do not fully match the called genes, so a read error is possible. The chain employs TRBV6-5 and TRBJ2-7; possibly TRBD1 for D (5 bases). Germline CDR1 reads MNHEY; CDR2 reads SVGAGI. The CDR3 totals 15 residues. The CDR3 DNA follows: TGCGCCAACAGTTACAAGGACAACAGCTCCTACGAGCAGTACTTC. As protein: CANSYKDNSSYEQYF.

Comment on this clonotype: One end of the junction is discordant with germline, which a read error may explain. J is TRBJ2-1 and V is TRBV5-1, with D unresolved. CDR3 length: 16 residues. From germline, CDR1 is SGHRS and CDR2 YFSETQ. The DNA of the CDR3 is TGTGCCAGCACCCCGTCCCCACACTATTCCTACAATGAGCTGTTCTTC. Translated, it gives CASTPSPHYSYNELFF. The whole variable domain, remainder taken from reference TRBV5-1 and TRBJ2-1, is KAGVTQTPRYLIKTRGQQVTLSCSPISGHRSVSWYQQTPGQGLQFLFEYFSETQRNKGNFPGRFSGRQFSNSRSEMNVSTLELGDSALYLCASTPSPHYSYNELFFGPGTRLTVL.

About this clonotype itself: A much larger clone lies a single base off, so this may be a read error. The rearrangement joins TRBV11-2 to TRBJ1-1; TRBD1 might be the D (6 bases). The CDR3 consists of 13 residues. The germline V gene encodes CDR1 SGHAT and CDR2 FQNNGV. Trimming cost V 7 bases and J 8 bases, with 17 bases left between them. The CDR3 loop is CASIRSAGVEAFF. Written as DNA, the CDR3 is TGTGCCAGCATCCGAAGCGCAGGGGTAGAAGCTTTCTTT.

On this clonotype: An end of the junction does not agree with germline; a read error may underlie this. The DNA of the CDR3 is TGTGCCAGCACCCAATCTGGGAGTGTGATTTTCTTT. Translation: CASTQSGSVIFF. The gene calls are TRBV14 and TRBJ1-1; D unresolved. The CDR3 extends over 12 amino acids. Germline values: CDR1 SGHDN, CDR2 FVKESK.

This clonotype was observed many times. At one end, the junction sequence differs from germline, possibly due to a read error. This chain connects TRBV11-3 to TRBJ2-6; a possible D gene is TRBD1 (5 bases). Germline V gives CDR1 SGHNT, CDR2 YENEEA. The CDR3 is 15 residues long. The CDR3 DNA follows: TGTGCCAGCAGCCGGTCAGGGTCTGGGGCCAACGTCATGACTTTC. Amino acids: CASSRSGSGANVMTF.

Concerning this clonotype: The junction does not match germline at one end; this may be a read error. This chain's CDR3 is CARSLGTPEGFYGYTF. Here the CDR3 DNA reads TGTGCCAGGAGCCTCGGGACACCGGAGGGGTTCTATGGCTACACTTTC. V is TRBV11-2 and J is TRBJ1-2, with D maybe TRBD1 (6 bases). The V gene's germline CDR1 is SGHAT and CDR2 FQNNGV. The CDR3 length is 16 residues.

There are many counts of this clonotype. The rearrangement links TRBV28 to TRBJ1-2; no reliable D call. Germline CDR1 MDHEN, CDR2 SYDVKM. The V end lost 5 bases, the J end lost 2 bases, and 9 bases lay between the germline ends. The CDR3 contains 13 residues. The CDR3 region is CASSQPPNYGYTF. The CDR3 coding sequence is TGTGCCAGCAGTCAGCCTCCGAACTATGGCTACACCTTC.

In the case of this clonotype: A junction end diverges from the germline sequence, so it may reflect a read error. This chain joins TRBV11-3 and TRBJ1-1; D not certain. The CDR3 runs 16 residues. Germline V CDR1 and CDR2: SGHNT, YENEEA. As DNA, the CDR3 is TGTGCCGGCAGCTTAGTCGGGGAATACCGGAACACTGAAACTTTCTTT. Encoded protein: CAGSLVGEYRNTETFF.

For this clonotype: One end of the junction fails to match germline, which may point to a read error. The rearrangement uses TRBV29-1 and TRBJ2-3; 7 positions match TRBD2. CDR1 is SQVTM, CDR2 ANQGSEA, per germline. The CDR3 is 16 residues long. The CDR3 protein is CSVEDMTSRRTDTQYF. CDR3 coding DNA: TGTAGCGTTGAAGATATGACTAGCAGACGGACAGATACGCAGTATTTT.

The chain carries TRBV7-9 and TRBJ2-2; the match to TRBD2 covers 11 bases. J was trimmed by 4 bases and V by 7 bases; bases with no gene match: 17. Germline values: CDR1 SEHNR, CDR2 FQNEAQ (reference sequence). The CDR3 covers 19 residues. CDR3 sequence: CASNQLTKLAGVSTGELFF. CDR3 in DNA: TGTGCCAGCAACCAACTGACCAAACTAGCGGGGGTGAGCACCGGGGAGCTGTTTTTT.

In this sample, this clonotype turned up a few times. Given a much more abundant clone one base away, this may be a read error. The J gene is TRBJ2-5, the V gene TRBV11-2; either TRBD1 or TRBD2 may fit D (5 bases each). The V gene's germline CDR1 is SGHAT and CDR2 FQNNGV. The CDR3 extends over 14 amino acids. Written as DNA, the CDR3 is TGTGCCAGCAGCCTTCCTCAGATCAGGGAGACCCAGTGCTTC. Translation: CASSLPQIRETQCF. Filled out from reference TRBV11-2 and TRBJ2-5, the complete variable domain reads EAGVAQSPRYKIIEKRQSVAFWCNPISGHATLYWYQQILGQGPKLLIQFQNNGVVDDSQLPKDRFSAERLKGVDSTLKIQPAKLEDSAVYLCASSLPQIRETQCFGPGTRLLVL.

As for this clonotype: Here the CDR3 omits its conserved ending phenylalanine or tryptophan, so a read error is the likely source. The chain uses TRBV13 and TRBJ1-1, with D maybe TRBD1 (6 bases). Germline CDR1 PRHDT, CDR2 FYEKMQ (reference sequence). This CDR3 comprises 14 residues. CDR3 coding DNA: TGTGCGAGCAGGACAGTGGGTGCAAACACTGAAGCTTTCATT. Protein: CASRTVGANTEAFI.

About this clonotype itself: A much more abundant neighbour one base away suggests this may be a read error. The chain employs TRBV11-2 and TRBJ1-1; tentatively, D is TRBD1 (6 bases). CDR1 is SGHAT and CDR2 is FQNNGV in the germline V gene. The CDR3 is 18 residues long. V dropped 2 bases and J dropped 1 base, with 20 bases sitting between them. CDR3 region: CASSLHVRGALRNTEAFF. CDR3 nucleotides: TGTGCCAGCAGCTTACATGTCCGGGGGGCCTTGAGGAACACTGAAGCTTTCTTT.

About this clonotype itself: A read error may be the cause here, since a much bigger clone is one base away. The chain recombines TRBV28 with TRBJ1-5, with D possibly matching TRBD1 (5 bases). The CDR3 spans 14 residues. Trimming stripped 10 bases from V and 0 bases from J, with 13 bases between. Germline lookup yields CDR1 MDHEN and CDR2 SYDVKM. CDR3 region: CANRRGRSNQPQHF. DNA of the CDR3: TGTGCCAACAGAAGGGGACGTAGCAATCAGCCCCAGCATTTT.

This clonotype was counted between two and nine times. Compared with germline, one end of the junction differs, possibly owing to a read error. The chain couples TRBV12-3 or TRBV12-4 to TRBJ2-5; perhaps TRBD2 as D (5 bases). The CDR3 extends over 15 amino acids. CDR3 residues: CASSTCPGSEETQYF. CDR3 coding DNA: TGTGCCAGCAGCACCTGCCCTGGGAGCGAAGAGACCCAGTATTTC.

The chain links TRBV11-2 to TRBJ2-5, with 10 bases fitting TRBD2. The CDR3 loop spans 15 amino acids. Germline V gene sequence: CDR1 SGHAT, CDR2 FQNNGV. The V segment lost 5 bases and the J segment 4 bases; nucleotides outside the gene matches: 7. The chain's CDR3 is CASSATSGFVETQYF. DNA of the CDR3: TGTGCCAGCAGCGCGACTAGCGGGTTTGTAGAGACCCAGTACTTC.

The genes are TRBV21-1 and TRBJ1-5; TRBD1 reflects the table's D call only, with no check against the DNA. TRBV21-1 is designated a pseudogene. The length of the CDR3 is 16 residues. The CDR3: CASTHRTGFGNHLQDF. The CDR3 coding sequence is TGTGCCAGCACCCACCGGACAGGGTTTGGCAATCACCTCCAGGATTTT.

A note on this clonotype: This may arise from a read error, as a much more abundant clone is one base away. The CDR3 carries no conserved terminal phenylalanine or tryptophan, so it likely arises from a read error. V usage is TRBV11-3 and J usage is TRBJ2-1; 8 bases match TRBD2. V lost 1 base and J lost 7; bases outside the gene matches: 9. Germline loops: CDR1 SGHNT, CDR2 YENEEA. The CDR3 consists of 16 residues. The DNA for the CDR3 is TGTGCCAGCAGCTTAGGCGGCGGGAGGTGGGGAAATGAGCAGTTCTTG. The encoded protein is CASSLGGGRWGNEQFL.

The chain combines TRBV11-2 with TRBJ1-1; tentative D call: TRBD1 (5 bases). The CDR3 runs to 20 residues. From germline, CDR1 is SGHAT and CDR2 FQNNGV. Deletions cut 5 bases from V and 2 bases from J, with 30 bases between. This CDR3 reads CASSARDGGRKRCSNTEAFF. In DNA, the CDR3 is TGTGCCAGCAGCGCTCGGGACGGTGGGCGCAAGAGGTGTAGTAACACTGAAGCTTTCTTT.

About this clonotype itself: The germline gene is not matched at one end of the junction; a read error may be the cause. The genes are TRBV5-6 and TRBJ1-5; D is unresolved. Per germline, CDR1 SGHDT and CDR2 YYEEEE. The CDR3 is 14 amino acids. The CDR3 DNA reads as TGTGCCAGCAGCTTGAGTGGGATCCATCAGCCCCAACATTTT. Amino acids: CASSLSGIHQPQHF.

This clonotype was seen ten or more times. The CDR3: CASGVSSYEQYF. In nucleotides, the CDR3 is TGTGCCAGCGGGGTTAGCTCCTACGAGCAGTACTTC. The V call is TRBV11-2, the J call TRBJ2-7; the D is unclear. Trimming took 8 bases from V and 0 from J, leaving 8 bases between them. From germline, CDR1 is SGHAT and CDR2 FQNNGV. This CDR3 is built from 12 residues.

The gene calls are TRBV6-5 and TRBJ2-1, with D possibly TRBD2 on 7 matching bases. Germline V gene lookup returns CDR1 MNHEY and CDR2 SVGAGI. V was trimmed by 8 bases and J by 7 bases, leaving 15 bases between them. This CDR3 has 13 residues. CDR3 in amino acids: CASQRGGPNEQFF. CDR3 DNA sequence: TGTGCCAGCCAAAGGGGGGGGCCTAATGAGCAGTTCTTC.

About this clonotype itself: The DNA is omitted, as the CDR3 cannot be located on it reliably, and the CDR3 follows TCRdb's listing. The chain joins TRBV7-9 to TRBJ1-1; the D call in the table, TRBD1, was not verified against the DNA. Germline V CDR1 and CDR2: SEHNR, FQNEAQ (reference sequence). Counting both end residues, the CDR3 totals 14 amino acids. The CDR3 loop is CASSFGQGNTEALF.

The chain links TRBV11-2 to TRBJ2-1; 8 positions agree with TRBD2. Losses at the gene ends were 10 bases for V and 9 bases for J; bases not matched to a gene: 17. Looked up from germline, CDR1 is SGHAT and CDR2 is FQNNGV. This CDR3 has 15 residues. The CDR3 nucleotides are TGTGCCAACAACTTAGAGAGCGGGAGTGTGAGTGAGCAGTTCTTC. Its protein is CANNLESGSVSEQFF.

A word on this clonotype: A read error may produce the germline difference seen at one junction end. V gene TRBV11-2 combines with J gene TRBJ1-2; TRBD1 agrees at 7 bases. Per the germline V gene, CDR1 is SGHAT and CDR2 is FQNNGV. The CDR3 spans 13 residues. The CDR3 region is CASTQGGGGDHKF. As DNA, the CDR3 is TGTGCCAGCACTCAGGGGGGGGGTGGAGACCACAAATTC.